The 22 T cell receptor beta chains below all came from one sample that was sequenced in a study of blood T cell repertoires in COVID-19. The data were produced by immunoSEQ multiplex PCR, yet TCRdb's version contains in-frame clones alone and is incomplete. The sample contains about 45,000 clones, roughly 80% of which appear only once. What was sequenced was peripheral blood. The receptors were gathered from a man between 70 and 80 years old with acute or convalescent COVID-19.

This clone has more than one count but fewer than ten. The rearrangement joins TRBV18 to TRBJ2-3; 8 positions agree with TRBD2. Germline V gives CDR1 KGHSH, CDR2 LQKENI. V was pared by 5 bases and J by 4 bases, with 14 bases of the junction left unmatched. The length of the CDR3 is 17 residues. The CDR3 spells CASSEKRGSHIADTQYF. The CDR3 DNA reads TGTGCCAGCTCAGAAAAGCGGGGGTCTCATATCGCAGATACGCAGTATTTT.

The CDR3 DNA reads TGTGCCAGCAGCTTGGTCGATGGCTACACCTTC. Residues: CASSLVDGYTF. This chain joins TRBV5-6 and TRBJ1-2; D uncertain. V lost 0 bases and J 6 bases, leaving 3 bases between the germline ends. The CDR3 consists of 11 residues. In germline, CDR1 is SGHDT, CDR2 YYEEEE.

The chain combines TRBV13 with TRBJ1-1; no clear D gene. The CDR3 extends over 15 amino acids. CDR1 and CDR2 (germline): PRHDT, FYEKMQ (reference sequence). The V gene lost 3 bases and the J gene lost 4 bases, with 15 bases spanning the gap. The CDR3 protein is CASSFSGGYVTEAFF. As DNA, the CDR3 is TGTGCCAGCAGCTTTTCAGGAGGGTATGTCACTGAAGCTTTCTTT. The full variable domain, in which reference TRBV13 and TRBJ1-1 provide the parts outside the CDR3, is AAGVIQSPRHLIKEKRETATLKCYPIPRHDTVYWYQQGPGQDPQFLISFYEKMQSDKGSIPDRFSAQQFSDYHSELNMSSLELGDSALYFCASSFSGGYVTEAFFGQGTRLTVV.

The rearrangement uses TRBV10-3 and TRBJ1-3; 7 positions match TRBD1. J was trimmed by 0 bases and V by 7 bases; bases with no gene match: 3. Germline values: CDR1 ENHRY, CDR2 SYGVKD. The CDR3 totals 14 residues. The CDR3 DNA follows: TGTGCCATCAAGGGGACAGCCTCTGGAAACACCATATATTTT. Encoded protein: CAIKGTASGNTIYF.

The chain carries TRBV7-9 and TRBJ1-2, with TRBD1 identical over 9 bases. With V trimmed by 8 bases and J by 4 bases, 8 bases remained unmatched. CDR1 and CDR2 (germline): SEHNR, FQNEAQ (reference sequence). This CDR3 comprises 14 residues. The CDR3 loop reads CASGGTGYSYGYTF. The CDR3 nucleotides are TGTGCCAGCGGGGGGACAGGGTATTCCTATGGCTACACCTTC. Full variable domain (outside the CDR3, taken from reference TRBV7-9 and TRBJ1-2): DTGVSQNPRHKITKRGQNVTFRCDPISEHNRLYWYRQTLGQGPEFLTYFQNEAQLEKSRLLSDRFSAERPKGSFSTLEIQRTEQGDSAMYLCASGGTGYSYGYTFGSGTRLTVV.

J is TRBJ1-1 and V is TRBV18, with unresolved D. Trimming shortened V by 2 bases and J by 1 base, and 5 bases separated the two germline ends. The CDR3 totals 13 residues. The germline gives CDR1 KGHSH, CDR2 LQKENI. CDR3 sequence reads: CASSPGGNTEAFF. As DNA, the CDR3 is TGTGCCAGCTCACCAGGAGGGAACACTGAAGCTTTCTTT.

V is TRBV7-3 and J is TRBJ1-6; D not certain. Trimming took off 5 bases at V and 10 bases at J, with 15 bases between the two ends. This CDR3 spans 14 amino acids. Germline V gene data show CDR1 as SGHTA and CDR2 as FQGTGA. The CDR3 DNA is TGTGCCAGCAGCCCACCGGGGAGGTGGTCACCCCTCCACTTT. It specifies CASSPPGRWSPLHF. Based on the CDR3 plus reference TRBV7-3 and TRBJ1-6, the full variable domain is GAGVSQTPSNKVTEKGKYVELRCDPISGHTALYWYRQSLGQGPEFLIYFQGTGAADDSGLPNDRFFAVRPEGSVSTLKIQRTERGDSAVYLCASSPPGRWSPLHFGNGTRLTVT.

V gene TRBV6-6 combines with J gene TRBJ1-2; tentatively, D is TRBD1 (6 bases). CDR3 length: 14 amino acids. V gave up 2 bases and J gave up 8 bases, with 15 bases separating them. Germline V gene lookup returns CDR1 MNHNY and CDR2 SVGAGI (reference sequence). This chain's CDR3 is CASSYATGSRGYTF. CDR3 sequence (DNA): TGTGCCAGCAGTTACGCTACAGGGAGCCGCGGCTACACCTTC.

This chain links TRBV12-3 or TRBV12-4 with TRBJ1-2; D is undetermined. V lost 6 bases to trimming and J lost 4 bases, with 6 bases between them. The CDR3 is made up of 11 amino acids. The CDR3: CASSQFYGYTF. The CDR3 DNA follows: TGTGCCAGCAGCCAGTTCTATGGCTACACCTTC.

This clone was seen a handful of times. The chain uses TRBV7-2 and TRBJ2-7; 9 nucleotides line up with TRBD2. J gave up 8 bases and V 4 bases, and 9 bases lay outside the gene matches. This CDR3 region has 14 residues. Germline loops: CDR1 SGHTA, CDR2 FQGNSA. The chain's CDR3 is CASSSGTSLSKQYF. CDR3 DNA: TGTGCCAGCAGCTCCGGGACTAGCCTCAGCAAGCAGTACTTC.

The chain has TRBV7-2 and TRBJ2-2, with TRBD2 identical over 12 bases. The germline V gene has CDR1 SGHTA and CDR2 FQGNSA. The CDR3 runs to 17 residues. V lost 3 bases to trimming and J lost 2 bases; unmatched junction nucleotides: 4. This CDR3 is CASSFASGGVNTGELFF. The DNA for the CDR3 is TGTGCCAGCAGCTTTGCTAGCGGGGGGGTTAACACCGGGGAGCTGTTTTTT.

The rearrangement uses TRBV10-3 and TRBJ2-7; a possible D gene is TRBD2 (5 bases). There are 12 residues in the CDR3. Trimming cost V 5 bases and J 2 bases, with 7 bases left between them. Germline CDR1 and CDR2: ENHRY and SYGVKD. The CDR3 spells CAISPGAYEQYF. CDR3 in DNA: TGTGCCATCAGTCCCGGGGCCTACGAGCAGTACTTC.

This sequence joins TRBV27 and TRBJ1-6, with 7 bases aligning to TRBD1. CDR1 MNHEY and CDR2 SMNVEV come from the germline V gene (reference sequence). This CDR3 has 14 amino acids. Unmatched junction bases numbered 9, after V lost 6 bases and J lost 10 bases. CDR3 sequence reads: CASRKQGKYSPLHF. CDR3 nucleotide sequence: TGTGCCAGCAGGAAACAGGGGAAATACTCACCCCTCCACTTT.

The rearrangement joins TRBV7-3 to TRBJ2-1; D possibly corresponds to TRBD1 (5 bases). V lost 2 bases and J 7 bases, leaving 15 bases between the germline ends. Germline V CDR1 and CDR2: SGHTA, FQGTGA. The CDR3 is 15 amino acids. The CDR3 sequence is CASSLSDTSWNEQFF. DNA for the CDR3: TGTGCCAGCAGCTTATCGGACACAAGCTGGAATGAGCAGTTCTTC. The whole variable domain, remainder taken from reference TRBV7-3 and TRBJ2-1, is GAGVSQTPSNKVTEKGKYVELRCDPISGHTALYWYRQSLGQGPEFLIYFQGTGAADDSGLPNDRFFAVRPEGSVSTLKIQRTERGDSAVYLCASSLSDTSWNEQFFGPGTRLTVL.

CDR3 residues: CASSYSGQGMGNTIYF. CDR3 nucleotide sequence: TGTGCCAGCAGTTACTCGGGCCAGGGTATGGGAAACACCATATATTTT. The rearrangement joins TRBV6-5 to TRBJ1-3; possible D gene TRBD1, 5 bases. Looked up from germline, CDR1 is MNHEY and CDR2 is SVGAGI. Deletions cut 0 bases from V and 4 bases from J, with 13 bases between. The CDR3 spans 16 residues.

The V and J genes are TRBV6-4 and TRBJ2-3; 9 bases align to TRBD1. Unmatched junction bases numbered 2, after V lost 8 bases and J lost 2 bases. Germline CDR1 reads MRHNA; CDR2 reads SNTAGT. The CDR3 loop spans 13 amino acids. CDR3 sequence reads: CASRDRVTDTQYF. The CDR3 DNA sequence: TGTGCCAGCCGGGACAGGGTCACAGATACGCAGTATTTT.

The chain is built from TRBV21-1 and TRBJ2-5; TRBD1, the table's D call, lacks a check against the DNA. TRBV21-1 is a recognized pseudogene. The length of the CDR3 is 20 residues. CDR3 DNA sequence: TGTGCCAGCAGCAAAGCGTGGGGACAGGTAAGTCCCGCTATTCAAGAGACCCAGTACTTC. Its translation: CASSKAWGQVSPAIQETQYF.

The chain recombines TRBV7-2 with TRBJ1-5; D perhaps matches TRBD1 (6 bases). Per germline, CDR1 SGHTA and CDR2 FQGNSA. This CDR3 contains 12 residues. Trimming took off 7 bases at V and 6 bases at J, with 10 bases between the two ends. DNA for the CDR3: TGTGCCAGCACCACAGGGAGTCAGCCCCAGCATTTT. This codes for CASTTGSQPQHF.

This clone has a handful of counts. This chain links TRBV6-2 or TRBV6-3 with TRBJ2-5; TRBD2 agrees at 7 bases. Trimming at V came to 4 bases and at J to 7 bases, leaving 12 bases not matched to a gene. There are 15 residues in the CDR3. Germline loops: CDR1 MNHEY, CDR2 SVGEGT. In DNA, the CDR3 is TGTGCCAGCAGTTCGCCTAGCCTGGAGCGGGGGACCCAGTACTTC. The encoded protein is CASSSPSLERGTQYF.

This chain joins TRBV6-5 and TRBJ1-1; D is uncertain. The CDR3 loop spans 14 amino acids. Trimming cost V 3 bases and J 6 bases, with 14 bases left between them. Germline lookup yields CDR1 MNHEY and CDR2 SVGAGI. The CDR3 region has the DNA TGTGCCAGCAGTTATGAGGCGAAGGGAGCTGAAGCTTTCTTT. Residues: CASSYEAKGAEAFF.

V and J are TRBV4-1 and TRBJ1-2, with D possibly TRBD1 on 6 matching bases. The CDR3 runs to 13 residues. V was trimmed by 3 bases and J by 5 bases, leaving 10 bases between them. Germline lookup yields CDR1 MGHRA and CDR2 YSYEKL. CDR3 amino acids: CASSQTGLYGYTF. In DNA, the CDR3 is TGCGCCAGCAGCCAGACAGGTCTGTATGGCTACACCTTC.

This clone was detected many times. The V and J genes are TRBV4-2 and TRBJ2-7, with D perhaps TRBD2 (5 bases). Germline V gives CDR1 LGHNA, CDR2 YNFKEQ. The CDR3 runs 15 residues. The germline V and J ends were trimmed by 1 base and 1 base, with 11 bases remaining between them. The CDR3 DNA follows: TGTGCCAGCAGCCAAGGACTATCGGGATCCTACGAGCAGTACTTC. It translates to CASSQGLSGSYEQYF.